These 13 T cell receptor beta chains were all obtained from the same sample, sequenced in a study of blood T cell repertoires in COVID-19. Generated by immunoSEQ multiplex PCR, the TCRdb table keeps only in-frame clones and is missing some. The sample lists more than 200,000 clones, around 90% occurring once. What was sequenced was PBMCs or T cells enriched from blood (not recorded which). The receptors were gathered from a man aged 30-40 years who had recovered from COVID-19.

The chain uses TRBV29-1 and TRBJ2-5; 8 positions match TRBD2. The CDR3 totals 15 residues. V gave up 7 bases and J gave up 1 base; unmatched junction bases: 11. Germline V gene lookup returns CDR1 SQVTM and CDR2 ANQGSEA. CDR3 sequence (DNA): TGCAGCGGTGGAGGTCGGGGGGGGCGCCAAGAGACCCAGTACTTC. Translated, it gives CSGGGRGGRQETQYF.

This clone was seen a few times. The chain employs TRBV7-3 and TRBJ2-7; D possibly corresponds to TRBD2 (5 bases). The CDR3 has 15 residues. Germline V gives CDR1 SGHTA, CDR2 FQGTGA. V lost 2 bases and J 2 bases, leaving 13 bases between the germline ends. CDR3 coding DNA: TGTGCCAGCAGCTTACGAGGAGGAGGTCCCTACGAGCAGTACTTC. It translates to CASSLRGGGPYEQYF.

The CDR3 bases are TGTGCCAGCAGTTACTCGAGCACTAGCGGGGGGTACGAGCAGTACTTC. Protein sequence: CASSYSSTSGGYEQYF. This rearrangement joins TRBV6-5 to TRBJ2-7, with TRBD2 matching over 12 bases. Germline assignment: CDR1 MNHEY and CDR2 SVGAGI. V lost 0 bases and J lost 4; bases outside the gene matches: 4. This CDR3 has 16 residues.

The chain carries TRBV6-2 or TRBV6-3 and TRBJ1-2; 7 bases fit TRBD1. V lost 5 bases, J lost 1 base, and 4 bases stayed unmatched. Germline CDR1 is MNHEY and CDR2 is SVGEGT. The CDR3 contains 14 residues. CDR3 DNA: TGTGCCAGCAGTGGGGACAGCATTAACTATGGCTACACCTTC. Residues: CASSGDSINYGYTF.

Points on this clone: Other DNA sequences in the sample encode the same CDR3. This chain connects TRBV3-1 (or the pseudogene TRBV3-2) to TRBJ1-3, with D unresolved. The CDR3 runs to 16 residues. Germline V CDR1 and CDR2: LGHDT, YNNKEL (reference sequence). V was pared by 4 bases and J by 4 bases, with 17 bases between. The DNA for the CDR3 is TGTGCCAGCAGCCCATTCTCGGGGAGCTCAGGAAACACCATATATTTT. Protein: CASSPFSGSSGNTIYF.

This clone was seen just once. V usage is TRBV28 and J usage is TRBJ1-4; TRBD1 matches 8 bases. Germline CDR1 and CDR2: MDHEN and SYDVKM. Trimming took 6 bases from V and 10 from J; bases not matched to a gene: 10. CDR3 length equals 14 residues. The CDR3 nucleotides are TGTGCCAGCAGCCTACAGGGGGGTGTGGGAAAACTGTTTTTT. It codes for CASSLQGGVGKLFF.

This rearrangement joins TRBV9 to TRBJ2-6; D is perhaps TRBD2 (5 bases). The CDR3 totals 17 residues. Germline V gene lookup returns CDR1 SGDLS and CDR2 YYNGEE. V shed 4 bases and J shed 3 bases, with 17 bases lying between them. CDR3: CASSPKLGDDGANVLTF. DNA for the CDR3: TGTGCCAGCAGCCCTAAACTCGGGGATGATGGGGCCAACGTCCTGACTTTC.

This chain connects TRBV28 to TRBJ2-7; possible D gene TRBD2, 6 bases. The V gene lost 5 bases and the J gene lost 3 bases, with 14 bases spanning the gap. The CDR3 extends over 14 amino acids. The germline CDR1 and CDR2 sequences are MDHEN and SYDVKM. The CDR3 loop reads CASSGGGSLYEQYF. DNA for the CDR3: TGTGCCAGCAGTGGGGGAGGTTCTCTCTACGAGCAGTACTTC.

V usage is TRBV19 and J usage is TRBJ1-3, with D tentatively TRBD1 (5 bases). V lost 5 bases to trimming and J lost 2 bases, with 10 bases between them. CDR3 length: 14 residues. Looked up from germline, CDR1 is LNHDA and CDR2 is SQIVND (reference sequence). The CDR3 coding sequence is TGTGCCAGTAGTCCCGGGGGGGCTGGAAACACCATATATTTT. Translating gives CASSPGGAGNTIYF.

This sequence joins TRBV24-1 and TRBJ2-1; TRBD2 aligns across 7 bases. CDR3 length: 13 residues. Germline loops: CDR1 KGHDR, CDR2 SFDVKD. V shed 6 bases and J 9 bases; nucleotides not matched to a gene: 7. This CDR3 reads CATSRGGIGEQFF. As DNA, the CDR3 is TGTGCCACCAGTCGCGGGGGAATCGGTGAGCAGTTCTTC.

The chain has TRBV18 and TRBJ1-6; 11 bases line up with TRBD1. The trim removed 2 bases at V and 13 bases at J, leaving 7 bases unmatched. The CDR3 covers 15 residues. CDR1 and CDR2 (germline): KGHSH, LQKENI. The CDR3 is CASSPTPGQGGPLHF. The DNA for the CDR3 is TGTGCCAGCTCACCAACTCCGGGACAGGGGGGTCCCCTCCACTTT.

V is TRBV28 and J is TRBJ1-1, with 9 bases lining up with TRBD1. Germline lookup yields CDR1 MDHEN and CDR2 SYDVKM. The CDR3 loop spans 16 amino acids. The V segment lost 5 bases and the J segment 9 bases; nucleotides outside the gene matches: 16. The CDR3 sequence is CASSLPTGGLSVKAFF. DNA of the CDR3: TGTGCCAGCAGTCTACCGACAGGGGGACTTTCTGTGAAAGCTTTCTTT.

V and J are TRBV19 and TRBJ2-7, with TRBD1 matching over 7 bases. The CDR3 has 12 residues. V trimming: 10 bases; J trimming: 2 bases; junction bases outside the gene matches: 5. Germline V gene data show CDR1 as LNHDA and CDR2 as SQIVND (reference sequence). CDR3 DNA sequence: TGTGCCACCGGGACAGTCGCCTACGAGCAGTACTTC. Amino acid sequence: CATGTVAYEQYF.